Listed below are T cell receptor beta chains from one sample, sequenced in a study of CD8 T cells in ankylosing spondylitis. TCRdb processed the 5' RACE reads anew with MiXCR; each CDR3 protein has one entry. The top ten clones hold approximately 4.6% of a sample with about 250,000 distinct CDR3 sequences, roughly 32% of them seen once. Sequenced: blood, either unsorted or a sorted T cell fraction (not recorded which). These receptors were taken from a male donor with ankylosing spondylitis or in good health (not recorded which). The CDR3 runs from the conserved cysteine through the conserved F or W. The D gene is left open where the match is weak. Only part of the rows carry a size: once, few, many, or a class if the clone is expanded.

>few|TRBJ1-4|TRBD1|TRBV7-2
TGTGCCAGCAGCTTATCCACAGGGGACGAAAAACTGTTTTTT
CASSLSTGDEKLFF
>NA|TRBJ1-5|NA|TRBV5-1
TGCGCCAGCAGCCCAAACTCGGGGCGGGGGTGGCCGAATCAGCCCCAGCATTTT
CASSPNSGRGWPNQPQHF
>once|TRBJ2-1|NA|TRBV5-1
TGCGCCAGCAGCTTTGGGGCGACCACCTACAATGAGCAGTTCTTC
CASSFGATTYNEQFF
>NA|TRBJ1-5|TRBD1|TRBV10-3
TGTGCCATCAGTGAAATAGCAGGGGGTCAGCCCCAGCATTTT
CAISEIAGGQPQHF
>NA|TRBJ2-1|NA|TRBV6-5
TGTGCCAGCACCCACAATGAGCAGTTCTTC
CASTHNEQFF
>few|TRBJ2-7|NA|TRBV5-8
TGTGCCAGCAGCCCTAGACTAAGAACAAGCTACGAGCAGTACTTC
CASSPRLRTSYEQYF
>NA|TRBJ2-1|TRBD2|TRBV25-1
TGTGCCAGCAGTGAACGGGGGGTTGGTGAGCAGTTCTTC
CASSERGVGEQFF
>NA|TRBJ2-1|TRBD2|TRBV5-1
TGCGCCAGCAAACTAGCGGACTACAATGAGCAGTTCTTC
CASKLADYNEQFF
>NA|TRBJ2-7|NA|TRBV4-2
TGTGCCAGCAGACGGGGTCCCTCCTACGAGCAGTACTTC
CASRRGPSYEQYF
>NA|TRBJ2-3|TRBD1|TRBV9
TGTGCCAGCAGCCCCAGACAGGGGGCCCCCACAGATACGCAGTATTTT
CASSPRQGAPTDTQYF
>NA|TRBJ2-7|NA|TRBV12-3/TRBV12-4
TGTGCCAGCAGTTTAGCGCCAGGGTCAGAGCAGTACTTC
CASSLAPGSEQYF
>NA|TRBJ1-1|NA|TRBV20-1
TGCAGTGCTAGTGCGGTGGGCAAGGGGGCTTTCTTT
CSASAVGKGAFF
>few|TRBJ1-2|NA|TRBV20-1
TGCAGTGCTAGCTTGGGGGGCACTAACTATGGCTACACCTTC
CSASLGGTNYGYTF
>NA|TRBJ2-7|NA|TRBV10-3
TGTGCCATCAAGGGGGGGGCCTACGAGCAGTACTTC
CAIKGGAYEQYF
>NA|TRBJ2-3|TRBD2|TRBV20-1
TGCAGTGCTCCCCCCTGGAGCGGGGGGCTCCCCACAGATACGCAGTATTTT
CSAPPWSGGLPTDTQYF
>NA|TRBJ2-5|NA|TRBV5-6
TGTGCCAGCGGGAGAGTGAAAGTAGAGACCCAGTACTTC
CASGRVKVETQYF
>NA|TRBJ2-3|NA|TRBV7-4
TGTGCCAGCAGCTTATTTTTGCGGGGTAGTCTGTCATCCACAGATACGCAGTATTTT
CASSLFLRGSLSSTDTQYF
>NA|TRBJ2-3|TRBD2|TRBV5-1
TGCGCCAGCAGCGCCTTGGGGCGGGGGGGCCCAACAGATACGCAGTATTTT
CASSALGRGGPTDTQYF
>few|TRBJ1-3|NA|TRBV20-1
TGCAGTGCTAATGTCAGGGTCGCAAACACCATATATTTT
CSANVRVANTIYF
>NA|TRBJ2-3|TRBD2|TRBV5-1
TGCGCCAGCAGCCCGGGACTAGCGAACACAGATACGCAGTATTTT
CASSPGLANTDTQYF
>NA|TRBJ1-1|NA|TRBV20-1
TGCAGTGCTAACCGGGCGAACACTGAAGCTTTCTTT
CSANRANTEAFF
>NA|TRBJ2-3|NA|TRBV20-1
NA
CSASVRFGGTDTQYF
>NA|TRBJ2-7|NA|TRBV20-1
TGCAGTGCTATCCCGCAGACGAACTACGAGCAGTACTTC
CSAIPQTNYEQYF
>NA|TRBJ1-1|NA|TRBV6-5
TGTGCCAGCAGTTTAAGTCTGAACACTGAAGCTTTCTTT
CASSLSLNTEAFF
>NA|TRBJ2-3|NA|TRBV20-1
TGCAGTGCTAGACGGGGTGCAACCACAGATACGCAGTATTTT
CSARRGATTDTQYF
>NA|TRBJ1-1|NA|TRBV20-1
TGCAGTGCTAGCATCTCCGAGTACACTGAAGCTTTCTTT
CSASISEYTEAFF
>NA|TRBJ2-7|TRBD2|TRBV12-3/TRBV12-4
TGTGCCAGCAGTTTAGGGGGACTAGCGGGGGAAAGCTCCTACGAGCAGTACTTC
CASSLGGLAGESSYEQYF
>NA|TRBJ2-1|NA|TRBV6-2/TRBV6-3
TGTGCCAGCAACATTGACAGAGATACCCTTTACAATGAGCAGTTCTTC
CASNIDRDTLYNEQFF
>few|TRBJ2-1|TRBD2|TRBV7-8
TGTGCCAGCAGCCCCACTAGCGTCTACAATGAGCAGTTCTTC
CASSPTSVYNEQFF
>few|TRBJ1-1|TRBD1|TRBV29-1
TGCAGCGTTGAGGGGGACAGGGAGAACACTGAAGCTTTCTTT
CSVEGDRENTEAFF
>NA|TRBJ2-7|NA|TRBV7-6
TGTGCCAGCAGCTTAGGGACAAGAAGCTACGAGCAGTACTTC
CASSLGTRSYEQYF
>few|TRBJ2-2|TRBD1|TRBV10-3
TGTGCCATCAGTGACTCCACCCGGACAGGAGAGAACACCGGGGAGCTGTTTTTT
CAISDSTRTGENTGELFF
>NA|TRBJ2-1|TRBD2|TRBV9
TGTGCCAGCAGCGTAGTTGGTAGCGGGGGGGCCGACTCCTACAATGAGCAGTTCTTC
CASSVVGSGGADSYNEQFF
>NA|TRBJ2-7|NA|TRBV20-1
TGCAGTGCTAGAAGAAATTTTGACTCTCTTGGGAACGAGCAGTACTTC
CSARRNFDSLGNEQYF
>NA|TRBJ2-7|NA|TRBV7-6
TGTGCCAGCAGACCGGCAGGGAATTCCTACGAGCAGTACTTC
CASRPAGNSYEQYF
>few|TRBJ2-3|TRBD2|TRBV20-1
TGCAGTGCTAGGAGGGGACTAGCGGGGCCTACCCTCACAGATACGCAGTATTTT
CSARRGLAGPTLTDTQYF
>NA|TRBJ2-1|TRBD2|TRBV7-2
TGTGCCAGCAGCGCAGGACCGGGGGGTGAGCAGTTCTTC
CASSAGPGGEQFF
>NA|TRBJ2-7|NA|TRBV3-1
TGTGCCAGCAGCCAAGCCCAGCGGGCATTCTACGAGCAGTACTTC
CASSQAQRAFYEQYF
>NA|TRBJ2-5|NA|TRBV12-3/TRBV12-4
TGTGCCAGCAGTAACTGGGCGGGGTCTGAGACCCAGTACTTC
CASSNWAGSETQYF
>NA|TRBJ2-7|NA|TRBV6-6
TGTGCCAGCAGTTACATAGGATCCGAGCAGTACTTC
CASSYIGSEQYF
>NA|TRBJ2-7|NA|TRBV4-2
TGTGCCAGCAGCCGCACCTCACCCGGGCGACCCTACGAGCAGTACTTC
CASSRTSPGRPYEQYF
>NA|TRBJ2-1|NA|TRBV7-2
TGTGCCAGCATCCGACAGGGGACTAGCTCCTACAATGAGCAGTTCTTC
CASIRQGTSSYNEQFF